The 16 T cell receptor beta chains given below trace back to one sample, sequenced in a study of CD8 T cells in cerebrospinal fluid in Alzheimer's disease (dated by TCRdb to between 2020 and 2021). The library relied on 10x single-cell sequencing. Sequencing was performed on a NextSeq 550. One entry per CDR3 protein sequence results from the TCRdb reprocessing of the reads, with DNA left out. The table of this sample itemizes about a thousand distinct CDR3 sequences. The ten largest account for more than 15% of the sample. Material for sequencing was cerebrospinal fluid. Receptor source: a human donor in good health.

The chain joins TRBV19 to TRBJ1-5; the D gene TCRdb calls, TRBD1, cannot be checked with no DNA. Germline assignment: CDR1 LNHDA and CDR2 SQIVND (reference sequence). The CDR3 spans 15 residues. The CDR3 loop is CASSPGWGSNQPQHF.

This clonotype ranks as medium-sized in terms of frequency. The chain employs TRBV5-6 and TRBJ1-6. From germline, CDR1 is SGHDT and CDR2 YYEEEE. The CDR3 is 14 residues long. The chain's CDR3 is CASSLVQLNSPLHF.

This clonotype counts as medium-sized by frequency. The chain links TRBV3-1 to TRBJ1-6. From germline, CDR1 is LGHDT and CDR2 YNNKEL (reference sequence). There are 16 residues in the CDR3. The CDR3 reads CASSQGPPGLNSPLHF.

This clonotype registers medium-sized by frequency. This sequence joins TRBV4-1 and TRBJ2-7. Germline CDR1 is MGHRA and CDR2 is YSYEKL. The CDR3 has 14 residues. CDR3 region: CASSQVPGPYEQYF.

This clonotype is labeled medium-sized based on frequency. The chain couples TRBV12-3 or TRBV12-4 to TRBJ2-5; absent DNA, TCRdb's TRBD2 call cannot be checked. The CDR3 runs 17 residues. CDR3 in amino acids: CASSPSIGLAGEETQYF.

This clonotype is identified as medium-sized from frequency. The CDR3 reads CASSLTGTGELFF. This chain connects TRBV5-1 to TRBJ2-2. Germline-derived CDR1 and CDR2 are SGHRS and YFSETQ. CDR3 size: 13 residues.

Measured by frequency, this clonotype is medium-sized (0.01 to 0.1%). The V call is TRBV18, the J call TRBJ2-1. Germline lookup yields CDR1 KGHSH and CDR2 LQKENI. The CDR3 is 13 amino acids. The CDR3 is CASSPQLGSEQFF.

The chain uses TRBV19 and TRBJ1-1; the TRBD1 assignment by TCRdb is unverifiable without DNA. The CDR3 is 17 residues long. Germline CDR1 and CDR2: LNHDA and SQIVND (reference sequence). The CDR3 sequence: CASTLGGTMRMNTEAFF.

By frequency, this clonotype is large. V usage is TRBV9 and J usage is TRBJ2-5. The CDR3 totals 13 residues. Germline lookup yields CDR1 SGDLS and CDR2 YYNGEE. This chain's CDR3 is CASSVGVKETQYF.

This clonotype is identified as medium-sized from frequency. This rearrangement joins TRBV6-5 to TRBJ2-3; TCRdb selects TRBD1, and the lack of DNA leaves this call unchecked. The CDR3 contains 15 residues. Germline V gene lookup returns CDR1 MNHEY and CDR2 SVGAGI. The CDR3 sequence: CASGGGGSSTDTQYF.

This clonotype is deemed large by its frequency. The V call is TRBV7-3, the J call TRBJ1-6; TCRdb lists TRBD1, though no DNA is available to test this call. The CDR3 is 18 residues long. The germline V gene has CDR1 SGHTA and CDR2 FQGTGA. CDR3 sequence reads: CASSLVGTGDGAWTPLHF. The full variable domain, rest sourced from reference TRBV7-3 and TRBJ1-6, is GAGVSQTPSNKVTEKGKYVELRCDPISGHTALYWYRQSLGQGPEFLIYFQGTGAADDSGLPNDRFFAVRPEGSVSTLKIQRTERGDSAVYLCASSLVGTGDGAWTPLHFGNGTRLTVT.

In terms of frequency, this clonotype is medium-sized. The rearrangement joins TRBV3-1 to TRBJ2-7; TCRdb indicates TRBD2, and absent DNA this call remains unverified. Germline CDR1 and CDR2: LGHDT and YNNKEL (reference sequence). This CDR3 is built from 17 residues. CDR3 in amino acids: CASSLNLGGGLSYEQYF.

This clonotype registers medium-sized by frequency. The rearrangement uses TRBV11-3 and TRBJ2-2; TCRdb outputs TRBD2, but without DNA this stays unchecked. The CDR3 spans 16 residues. The germline V gene has CDR1 SGHNT and CDR2 YENEEA. CDR3 in amino acids: CASSLKPGLVSGELFF.

This clonotype is large by frequency. The chain joins TRBV7-9 to TRBJ2-4; the D call from TCRdb, TRBD2, cannot be confirmed without DNA. Per germline, CDR1 SEHNR and CDR2 FQNEAQ (reference sequence). The CDR3 sequence is 17 residues long. CDR3: CASSSHSGRGVKNIQYF.

This clonotype is called hyperexpanded based on its frequency. The V and J genes are TRBV6-2 or TRBV6-3 and TRBJ1-5. Germline values: CDR1 MNHEY, CDR2 SVGEGT. The CDR3 loop spans 14 amino acids. This CDR3 reads CASIEGGRNQPQHF.

This clonotype ranks as medium-sized in terms of frequency. This chain joins TRBV6-1 and TRBJ1-5. The CDR3 length is 15 residues. Germline-derived CDR1 and CDR2 are MNHNS and SASEGT. The CDR3 sequence is CASSERSLWNQPQHF.